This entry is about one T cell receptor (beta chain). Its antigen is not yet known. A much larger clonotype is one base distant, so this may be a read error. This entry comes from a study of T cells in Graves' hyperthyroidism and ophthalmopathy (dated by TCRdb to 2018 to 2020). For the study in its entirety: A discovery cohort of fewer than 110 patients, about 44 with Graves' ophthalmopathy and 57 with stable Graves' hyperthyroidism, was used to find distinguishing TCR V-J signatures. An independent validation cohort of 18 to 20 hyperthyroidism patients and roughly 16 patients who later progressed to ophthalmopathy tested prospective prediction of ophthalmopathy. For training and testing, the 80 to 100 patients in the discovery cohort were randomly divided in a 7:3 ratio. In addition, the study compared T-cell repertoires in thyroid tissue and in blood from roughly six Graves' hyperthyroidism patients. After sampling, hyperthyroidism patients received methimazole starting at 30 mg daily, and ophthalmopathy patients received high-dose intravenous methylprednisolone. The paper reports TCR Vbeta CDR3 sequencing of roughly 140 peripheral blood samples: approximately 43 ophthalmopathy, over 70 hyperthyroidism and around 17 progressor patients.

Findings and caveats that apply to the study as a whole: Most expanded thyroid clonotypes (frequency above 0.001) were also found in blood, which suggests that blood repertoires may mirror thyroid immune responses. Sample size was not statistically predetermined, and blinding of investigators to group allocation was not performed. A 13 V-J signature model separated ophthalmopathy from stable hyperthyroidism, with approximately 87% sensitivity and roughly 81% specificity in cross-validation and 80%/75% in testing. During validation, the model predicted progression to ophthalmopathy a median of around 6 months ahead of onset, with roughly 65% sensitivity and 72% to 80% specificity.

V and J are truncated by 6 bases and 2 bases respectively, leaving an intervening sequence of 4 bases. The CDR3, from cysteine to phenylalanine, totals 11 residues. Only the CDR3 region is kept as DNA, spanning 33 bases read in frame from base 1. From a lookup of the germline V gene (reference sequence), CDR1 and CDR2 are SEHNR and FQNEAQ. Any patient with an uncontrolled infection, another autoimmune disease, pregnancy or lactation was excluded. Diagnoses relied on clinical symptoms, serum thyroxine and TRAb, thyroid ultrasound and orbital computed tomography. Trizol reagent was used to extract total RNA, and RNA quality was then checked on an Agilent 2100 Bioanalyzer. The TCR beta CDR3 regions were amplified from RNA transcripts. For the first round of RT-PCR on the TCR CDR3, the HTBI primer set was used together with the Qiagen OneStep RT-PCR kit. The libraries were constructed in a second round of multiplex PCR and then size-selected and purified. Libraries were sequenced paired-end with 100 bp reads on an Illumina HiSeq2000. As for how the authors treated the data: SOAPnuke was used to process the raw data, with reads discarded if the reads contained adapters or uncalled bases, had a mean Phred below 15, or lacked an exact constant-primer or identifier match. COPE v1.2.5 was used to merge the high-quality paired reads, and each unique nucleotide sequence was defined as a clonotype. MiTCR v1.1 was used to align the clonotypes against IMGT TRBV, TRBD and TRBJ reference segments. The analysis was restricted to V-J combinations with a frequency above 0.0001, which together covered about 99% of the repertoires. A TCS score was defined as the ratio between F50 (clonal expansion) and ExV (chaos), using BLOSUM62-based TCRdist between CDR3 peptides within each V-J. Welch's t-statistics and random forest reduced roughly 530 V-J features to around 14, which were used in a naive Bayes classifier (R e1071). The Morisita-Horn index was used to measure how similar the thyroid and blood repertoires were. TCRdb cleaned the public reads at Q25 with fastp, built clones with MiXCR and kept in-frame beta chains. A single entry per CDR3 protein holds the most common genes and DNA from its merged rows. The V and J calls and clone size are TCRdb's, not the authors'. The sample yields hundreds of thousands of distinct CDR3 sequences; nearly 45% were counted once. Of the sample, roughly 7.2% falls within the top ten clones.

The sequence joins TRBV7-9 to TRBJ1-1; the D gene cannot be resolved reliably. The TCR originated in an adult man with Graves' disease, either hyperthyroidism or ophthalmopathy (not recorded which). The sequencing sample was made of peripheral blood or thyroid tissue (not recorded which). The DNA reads TGTGCCAGCAGGAGCAACACTGAAGCTTTCTTT. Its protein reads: CASRSNTEAFF.